This TCR beta chain is drawn from a study of neurological immune-mediated disorders. Synthesis of cDNA was accomplished via 5'RACE employing 10-nucleotide random UMIs. TCRdb ran MiXCR on the 5' RACE reads and lists one entry per CDR3 protein. The sample lists about 120,000 distinct CDR3 sequences; about 3.4% were seen once. This clonotype was picked up many times. Germline CDR1 reads SNHLY; CDR2 reads FYNNEI. This CDR3 is 12 amino acids long. V lost 11 bases and J lost 3, with 13 bases in between. This receptor was taken from a woman aged 30 to 39 with multiple sclerosis. The chain has TRBV2 and TRBJ1-2; D uncertain. The sample comprised PBMCs. CDR3 region: CAGILSDYGYTF. CDR3 bases: TGTGCCGGAATACTTTCAGACTATGGCTACACCTTC. Full variable domain (missing parts from reference TRBV2 and TRBJ1-2): EPEVTQTPSHQVTQMGQEVILRCVPISNHLYFYWYRQILGQKVEFLVSFYNNEISEKSEIFDDQFSVERPDGSNFTLKIRSTKLEDSAMYFCAGILSDYGYTFGSGTRLTVV.